This T cell receptor beta chain was identified in a study of CD8+ T cells in alopecia areata. It was from PBMCs that CD4+ and CD8+ T cells were sorted. Sequencing relied on a cDNA template that was reverse transcribed from extracted RNA. Data came from immunoSEQ multiplex PCR; TCRdb stores just in-frame clones and leaves some out. The sample includes 150,000 to 200,000 clones, 65% to 75% of them seen just once. Germline V gene lookup returns CDR1 SQVTM and CDR2 ANQGSEA. V was clipped by 8 bases and J by 4 bases, with 14 bases between them. The CDR3 has 12 amino acids. Sequencing was performed on CD8+ T cells sorted from blood, taken at week 0. The origin of this receptor is a human donor with alopecia areata. The V gene is TRBV29-1, the J gene TRBJ1-2; unclear D gene. This chain's CDR3 is CSFAVDPYGYTF. In DNA, the CDR3 is TGCAGCTTCGCAGTAGATCCCTATGGCTACACCTTC.